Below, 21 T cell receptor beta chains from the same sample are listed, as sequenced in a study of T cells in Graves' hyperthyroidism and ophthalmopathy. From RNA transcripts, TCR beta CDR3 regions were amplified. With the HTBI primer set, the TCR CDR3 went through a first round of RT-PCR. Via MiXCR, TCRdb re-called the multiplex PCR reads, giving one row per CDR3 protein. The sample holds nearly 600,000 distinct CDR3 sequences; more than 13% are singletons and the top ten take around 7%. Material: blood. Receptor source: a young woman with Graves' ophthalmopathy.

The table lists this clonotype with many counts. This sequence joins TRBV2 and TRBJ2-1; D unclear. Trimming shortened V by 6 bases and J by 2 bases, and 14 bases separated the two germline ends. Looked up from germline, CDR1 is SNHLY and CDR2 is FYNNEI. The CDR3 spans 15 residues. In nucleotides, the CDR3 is TGTGCCAGCAGGACACTGAGCCACCCCTACAATGAGCAGTTCTTC. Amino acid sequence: CASRTLSHPYNEQFF.

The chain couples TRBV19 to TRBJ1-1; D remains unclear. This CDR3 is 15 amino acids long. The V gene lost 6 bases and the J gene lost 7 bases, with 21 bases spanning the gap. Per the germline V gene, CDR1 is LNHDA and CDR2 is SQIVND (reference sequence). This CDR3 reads CASRRVTAPKVEAFF. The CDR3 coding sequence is TGTGCCAGTAGACGTGTCACAGCCCCAAAAGTTGAAGCTTTCTTT.

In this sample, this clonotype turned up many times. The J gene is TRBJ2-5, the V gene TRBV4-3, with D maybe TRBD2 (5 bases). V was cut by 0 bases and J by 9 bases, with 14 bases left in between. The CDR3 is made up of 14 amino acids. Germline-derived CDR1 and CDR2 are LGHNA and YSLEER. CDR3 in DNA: TGCGCCAGCAGCCAAGAAATCCGGGGATGGGCCCAGTACTTC. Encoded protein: CASSQEIRGWAQYF.

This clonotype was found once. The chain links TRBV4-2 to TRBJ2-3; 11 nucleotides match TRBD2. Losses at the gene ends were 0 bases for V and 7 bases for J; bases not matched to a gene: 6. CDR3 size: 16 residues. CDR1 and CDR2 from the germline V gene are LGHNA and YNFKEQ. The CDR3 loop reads CASSQETSGVPHTQYF. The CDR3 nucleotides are TGTGCCAGCAGCCAAGAGACTAGCGGGGTCCCCCATACGCAGTATTTT.

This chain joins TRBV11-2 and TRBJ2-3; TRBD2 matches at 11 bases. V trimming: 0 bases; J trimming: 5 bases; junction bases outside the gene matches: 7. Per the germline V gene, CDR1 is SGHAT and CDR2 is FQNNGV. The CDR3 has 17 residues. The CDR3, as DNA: TGTGCCAGCAGCTTAGATTATTTAGCGGGAGGGCAAGATACGCAGTATTTT. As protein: CASSLDYLAGGQDTQYF.

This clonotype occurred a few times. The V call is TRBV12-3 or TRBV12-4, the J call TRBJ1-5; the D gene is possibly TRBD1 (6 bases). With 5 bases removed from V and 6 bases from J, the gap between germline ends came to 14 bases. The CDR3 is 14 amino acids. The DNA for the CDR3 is TGTGCCAGCAGTGGAGGGGGGATGAGTCAGCCCCAGCATTTT. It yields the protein CASSGGGMSQPQHF.

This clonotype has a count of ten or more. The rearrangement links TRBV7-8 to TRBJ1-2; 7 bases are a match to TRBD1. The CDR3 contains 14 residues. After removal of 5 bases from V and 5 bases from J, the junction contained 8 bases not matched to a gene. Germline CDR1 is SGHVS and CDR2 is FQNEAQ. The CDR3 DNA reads TGTGCCAGCAGCCCGGGGGGACAGATTTATGGCTACACCTTC. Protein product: CASSPGGQIYGYTF.

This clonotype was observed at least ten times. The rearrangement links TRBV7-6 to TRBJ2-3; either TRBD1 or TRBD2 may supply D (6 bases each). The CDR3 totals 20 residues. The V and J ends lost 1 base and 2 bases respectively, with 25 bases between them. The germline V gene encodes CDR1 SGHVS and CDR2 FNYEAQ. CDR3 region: CASSLGAGERVTEITDTQYF. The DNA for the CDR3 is TGTGCCAGCAGCTTAGGGGCAGGGGAGCGGGTTACCGAGATCACAGATACGCAGTATTTT.

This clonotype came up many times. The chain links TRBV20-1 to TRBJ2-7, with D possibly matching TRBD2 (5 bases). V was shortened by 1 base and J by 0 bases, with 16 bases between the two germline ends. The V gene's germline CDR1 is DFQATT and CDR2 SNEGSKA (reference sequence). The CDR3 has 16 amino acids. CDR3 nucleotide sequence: TGCAGTGCTAGAGGTACCCCTCTGGGGAGCTCCTACGAGCAGTACTTC. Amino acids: CSARGTPLGSSYEQYF.

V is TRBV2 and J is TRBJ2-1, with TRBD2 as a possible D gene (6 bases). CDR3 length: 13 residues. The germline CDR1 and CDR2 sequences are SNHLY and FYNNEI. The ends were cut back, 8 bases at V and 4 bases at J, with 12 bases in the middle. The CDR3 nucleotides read TGTGCCAGCCCCCCCGGGGGATACAATGAGCAGTTCTTC. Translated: CASPPGGYNEQFF. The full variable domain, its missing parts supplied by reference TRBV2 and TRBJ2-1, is EPEVTQTPSHQVTQMGQEVILRCVPISNHLYFYWYRQILGQKVEFLVSFYNNEISEKSEIFDDQFSVERPDGSNFTLKIRSTKLEDSAMYFCASPPGGYNEQFFGPGTRLTVL.

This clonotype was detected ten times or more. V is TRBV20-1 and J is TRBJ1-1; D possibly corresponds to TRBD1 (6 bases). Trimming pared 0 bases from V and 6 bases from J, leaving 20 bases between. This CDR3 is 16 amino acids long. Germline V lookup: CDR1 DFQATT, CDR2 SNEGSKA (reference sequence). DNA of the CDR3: TGCAGTGCTAGAGAAGAAGGGGGGGACGCTTGGGCTGAAGCTTTCTTT. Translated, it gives CSAREEGGDAWAEAFF.

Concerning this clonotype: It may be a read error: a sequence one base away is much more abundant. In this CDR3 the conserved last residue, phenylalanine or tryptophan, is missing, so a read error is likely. CDR3 sequence: CASSFGASNTEAFV. The CDR3 nucleotides are TGTGCCAGCAGTTTTGGAGCATCGAACACTGAAGCTTTCGTT. This chain joins TRBV27 and TRBJ1-1; D remains unclear. Per the germline V gene, CDR1 is MNHEY and CDR2 is SMNVEV (reference sequence). The V end lost 3 bases, the J end lost 1 base, and 9 bases lay between the germline ends. There are 14 residues in the CDR3.

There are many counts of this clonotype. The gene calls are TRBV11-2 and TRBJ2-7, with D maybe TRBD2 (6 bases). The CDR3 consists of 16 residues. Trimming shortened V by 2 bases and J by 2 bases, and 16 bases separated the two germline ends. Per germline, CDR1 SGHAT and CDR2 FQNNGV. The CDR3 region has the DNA TGTGCCAGCAGCTTATCTATCGGTAGCGGAACCTACGAGCAGTACTTC. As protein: CASSLSIGSGTYEQYF.

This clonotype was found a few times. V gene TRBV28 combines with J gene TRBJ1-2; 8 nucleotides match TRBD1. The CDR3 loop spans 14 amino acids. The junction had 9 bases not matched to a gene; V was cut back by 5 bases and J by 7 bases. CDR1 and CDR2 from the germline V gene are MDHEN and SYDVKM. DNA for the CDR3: TGTGCCAGCAGTCCAGGGGGCGAAGGCTGTGGCTACACCTTC. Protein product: CASSPGGEGCGYTF.

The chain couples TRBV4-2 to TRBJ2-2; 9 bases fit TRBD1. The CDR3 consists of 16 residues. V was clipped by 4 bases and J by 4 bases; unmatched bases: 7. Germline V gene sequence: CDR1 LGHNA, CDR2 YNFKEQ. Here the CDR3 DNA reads TGTGCCAGCAGCCCCACCGTGACAGGGGGCACCGGGGAGCTGTTTTTT. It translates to CASSPTVTGGTGELFF.

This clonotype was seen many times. CDR3 DNA sequence: TGTGCCACCAGTGATTTGACAGGGACACACACAGATACGCAGTATTTT. Its protein is CATSDLTGTHTDTQYF. This chain connects TRBV24-1 to TRBJ2-3; weak D call: TRBD1 (6 bases). Trimming removed 0 bases at V and 2 bases at J, with 11 bases between. This CDR3 is 16 amino acids long. Germline V CDR1 and CDR2: KGHDR, SFDVKD.

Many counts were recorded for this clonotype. The CDR3 DNA sequence: TGTGCCAGCAGCCCTAACAACAGCGACGGCATTCAGTACTTC. Translating gives CASSPNNSDGIQYF. This chain connects TRBV28 to TRBJ2-4; unclear D gene. Per the germline V gene, CDR1 is MDHEN and CDR2 is SYDVKM. The CDR3 has 14 amino acids. Trimming left V 6 bases short and J 9 bases short, with 18 bases between.

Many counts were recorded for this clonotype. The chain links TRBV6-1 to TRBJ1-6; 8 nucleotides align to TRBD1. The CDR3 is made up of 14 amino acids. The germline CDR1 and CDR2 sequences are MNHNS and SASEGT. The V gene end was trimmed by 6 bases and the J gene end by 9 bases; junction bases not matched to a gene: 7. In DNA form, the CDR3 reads TGTGCCAGCAGGCGTACAGGGGGGGGTTCACCCCTCCACTTT. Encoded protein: CASRRTGGGSPLHF.

The CDR3: CASSLSSGPQHF. Here the CDR3 DNA reads TGTGCCAGCAGCTTGAGCAGTGGGCCCCAGCATTTT. The rearrangement uses TRBV5-6 and TRBJ1-5; no definite D call. The germline V gene has CDR1 SGHDT and CDR2 YYEEEE. This CDR3 is 12 amino acids long. Trimming left V 1 base short and J 9 bases short, with 8 bases between.

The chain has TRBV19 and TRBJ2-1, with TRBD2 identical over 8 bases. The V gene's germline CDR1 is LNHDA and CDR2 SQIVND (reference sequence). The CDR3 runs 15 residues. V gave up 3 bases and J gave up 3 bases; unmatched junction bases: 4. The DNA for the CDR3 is TGTGCCAGTAGTATTTCGACTAGCGTCTACAATGAGCAGTTCTTC. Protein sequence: CASSISTSVYNEQFF.

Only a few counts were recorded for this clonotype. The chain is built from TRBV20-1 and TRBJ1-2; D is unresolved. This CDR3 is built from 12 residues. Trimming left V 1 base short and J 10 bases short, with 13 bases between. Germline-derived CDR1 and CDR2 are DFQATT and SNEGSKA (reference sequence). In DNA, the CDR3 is TGCAGTGCTAGAGGACACACTTACCTCTACACCTTC. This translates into CSARGHTYLYTF.